The T cell receptor (beta chain) under discussion was sequenced for a study of blood T cell repertoires in COVID-19. Study background: PBMCs, B-cell-depleted T cells, or T cells were the source of the cDNA or gDNA that made up the material.

Profiling relied on immunoSEQ multiplex PCR, and the TCRdb table lists in-frame clones only, not all of them. The sample has around 160,000 clones; 89% are singletons. The CDR3 is 12 residues long. Germline V lookup: CDR1 SGHRS, CDR2 YFSETQ. The ends were cut back, 2 bases at V and 5 bases at J, with 7 bases in the middle. This clonotype originated in a man between 60 and 70 years old with acute or convalescent COVID-19. Sequencing used peripheral blood. The genes are TRBV5-1 and TRBJ2-5; no definite D call. CDR3 loop: CASSLSFETQYF. The CDR3 DNA reads as TGCGCCAGCAGCTTATCTTTCGAGACCCAGTACTTC.